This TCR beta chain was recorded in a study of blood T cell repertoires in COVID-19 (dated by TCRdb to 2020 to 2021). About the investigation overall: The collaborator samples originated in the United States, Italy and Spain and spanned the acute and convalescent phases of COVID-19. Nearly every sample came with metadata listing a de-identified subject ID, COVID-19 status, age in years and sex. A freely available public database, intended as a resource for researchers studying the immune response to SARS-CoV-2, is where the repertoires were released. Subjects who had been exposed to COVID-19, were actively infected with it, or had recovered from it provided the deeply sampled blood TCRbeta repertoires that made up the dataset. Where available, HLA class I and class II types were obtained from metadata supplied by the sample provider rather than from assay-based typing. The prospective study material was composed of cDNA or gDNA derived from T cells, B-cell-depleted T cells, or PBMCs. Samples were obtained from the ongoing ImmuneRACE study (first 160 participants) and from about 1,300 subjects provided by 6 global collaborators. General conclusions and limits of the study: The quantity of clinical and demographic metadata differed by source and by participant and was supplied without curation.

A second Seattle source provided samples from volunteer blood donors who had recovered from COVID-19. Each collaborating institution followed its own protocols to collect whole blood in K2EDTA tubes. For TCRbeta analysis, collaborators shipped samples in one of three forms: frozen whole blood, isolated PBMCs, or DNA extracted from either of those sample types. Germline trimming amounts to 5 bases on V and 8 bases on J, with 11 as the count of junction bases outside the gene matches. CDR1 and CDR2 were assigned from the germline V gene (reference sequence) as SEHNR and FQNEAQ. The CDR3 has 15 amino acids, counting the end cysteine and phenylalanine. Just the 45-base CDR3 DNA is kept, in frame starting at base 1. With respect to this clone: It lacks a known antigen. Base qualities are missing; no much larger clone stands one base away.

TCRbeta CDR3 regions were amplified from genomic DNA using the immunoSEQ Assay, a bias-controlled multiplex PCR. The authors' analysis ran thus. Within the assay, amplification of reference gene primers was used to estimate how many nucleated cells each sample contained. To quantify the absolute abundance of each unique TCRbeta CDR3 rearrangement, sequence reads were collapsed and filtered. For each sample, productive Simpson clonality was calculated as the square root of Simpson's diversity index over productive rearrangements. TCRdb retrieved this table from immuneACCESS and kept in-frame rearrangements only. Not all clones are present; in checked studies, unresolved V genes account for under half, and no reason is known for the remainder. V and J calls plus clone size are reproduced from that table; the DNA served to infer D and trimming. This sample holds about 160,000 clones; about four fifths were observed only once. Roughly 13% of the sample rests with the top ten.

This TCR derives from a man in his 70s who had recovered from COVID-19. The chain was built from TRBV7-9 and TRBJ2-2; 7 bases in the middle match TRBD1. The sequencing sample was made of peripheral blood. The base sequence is TGTGCCAGCAGCCCCCGCGACAGGGATTTTGGGGAGCTGTTTTTT. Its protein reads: CASSPRDRDFGELFF.